This T cell receptor (beta chain) was captured by sequencing in a study of blood T cell repertoires in COVID-19 (dated by TCRdb to about 2020). In the study overall: Samples from collaborators originated in the United States, Italy and Spain and spanned both the acute and convalescent phases of COVID-19. The prospective study material was composed of cDNA or gDNA derived from T cells, B-cell-depleted T cells, or PBMCs. Subjects who had been exposed to COVID-19, were actively infected with it, or had recovered from it provided the deeply sampled blood TCRbeta repertoires that made up the dataset. The repertoires were released in a freely available public database meant as a resource for research on the immune response to SARS-CoV-2. The samples were drawn from the first 160 participants of the ongoing ImmuneRACE study and from 950 to 1,500 subjects provided by 6 global collaborators. The sample metadata nearly always contained a de-identified subject ID, COVID-19 status, age in years and sex. Where available, HLA class I and class II types were taken from metadata supplied by the sample provider and were not determined by assay-based typing.

Whole blood was collected in K2EDTA tubes by collaborating institutions according to the institutions' own protocols. For TCRbeta analysis, collaborators shipped samples as frozen whole blood, isolated PBMCs, or DNA extracted from either of those sample types. This clone was observed once. Its antigen remains unidentified. Per-base qualities were not stored, and no clone one base away is much larger. At the junction V is shortened by 1 base and J by 12 bases; bases outside the gene matches: 20. The CDR3 numbers 17 residues from cysteine through phenylalanine. Only the CDR3 portion is preserved as DNA: 51 bases, with reading frame beginning at the first base. Looking up the germline V gene yields CDR1 LGHNA and CDR2 YSLEER. General findings and caveats noted by the study authors: How much clinical and demographic metadata was included differed by source and by participant, and the metadata was provided uncurated.

TCRbeta CDR3 regions were amplified from genomic DNA using the immunoSEQ Assay, a bias-controlled multiplex PCR. In the original analysis: The number of nucleated cells in each sample was estimated from the amplification of reference gene primers within the assay. Sequence reads were collapsed and filtered to measure the absolute abundance of every unique TCRbeta CDR3 rearrangement. For each sample, productive Simpson clonality was calculated as the square root of Simpson's diversity index over productive rearrangements. The table was pulled from immuneACCESS by TCRdb, which kept in-frame rearrangements only. Such tables lose some clones; where checked, under half of the loss comes from unresolved V genes, and the rest has no known cause. Clone size and the V and J calls come from that table; the DNA yielded D and trimming. This sample is represented by 120,000 or so clones; around three quarters of them were singletons. The biggest ten clones account for approximately 2% of the sample.

Sequencing used peripheral blood. The receptor was derived from a woman in her 70s with acute or convalescent COVID-19. The V and J genes are TRBV4-3 and TRBJ1-2, and 7 junctional nucleotides match TRBD1. The DNA reads as follows: TGCGCCAGCAGCCAAGGGAGGACTTTCAGACAGGGCAGGAGGGACACCTTC. This gives the protein CASSQGRTFRQGRRDTF.